This TCR beta chain was identified during a study of shared clonotypes between healthy human individuals. Each subset's genomic DNA was shared equally among a number of immunoSEQ plates. The sequenced material, unsorted PBMC DNA, was run on ten immunoSEQ deep assay plates. Only in-frame clones appear in the TCRdb table, and some are missing; sequencing was by immunoSEQ multiplex PCR. The table records about 460,000 clones, roughly four fifths of them present only once. General study points: It was expected that sequencing depth would affect clonotype sharing among donors. It was the few donors that limited the genetic and exposure-history diversity represented.

Trimming took 9 bases from V and 7 from J, leaving 12 bases between them. Germline V gene data show CDR1 as MNHNY and CDR2 as SVGAGI (reference sequence). CDR3 length equals 11 residues. This clone is termed medium-sized. Its specificity is unknown. The sample holds other DNA sequences that translate to the same CDR3. This receptor was identified in a woman in her 40s in good health. Some clones in this sample may be carry-over from other donors' samples. V is TRBV6-6 and J is TRBJ1-2, with D possibly TRBD1 on 5 matching bases. The material sequenced was PBMCs. In DNA form, the CDR3 reads TGTGCCAGTACGGGGGGAGCTGGCTACACCTTC. This encodes CASTGGAGYTF.